This record concerns one T cell receptor (beta chain) sequence. Trimming removed 1 base from V and 4 bases from J, with 9 bases in between. Per germline, CDR1 SGHNT and CDR2 YYREEE (reference sequence). The CDR3 length is 14 residues. Here immunoSEQ multiplex PCR was the method, and the copy in TCRdb shows in-frame clones only, minus some. This table has some 150,000 clones, 90% to 95% appearing once. This entry is derived from a study of OX40 agonist ivuxolimab in advanced cancers. As for the study in general: Patients were treated with intravenous ivuxolimab, dosed at 0.01 to 10 mg/kg and infused every 2 weeks. Prior therapy, whether anti-PD-1, anti-PD-L1 or anti-CTLA-4, was allowed, and about 40% had some.

Enrollment shut out patients with autoimmune disease history or systemic immunosuppression. Here the sequenced sample was CD4+ or CD8+ T cells sorted from blood, taken in a trial of the OX40 agonist ivuxolimab. The source is an adult with an advanced solid tumor such as melanoma, head and neck, liver or kidney cancer. The chain uses TRBV5-4 and TRBJ2-1; TRBD2 might be the D (5 bases). This CDR3 is CASSLTSGYNEQFF. In DNA, the CDR3 is TGTGCCAGCAGCTTGACGTCGGGGTACAATGAGCAGTTCTTC.